The 19 T cell receptor beta chains below were found in one sample sequenced in a study of T cells expressing NK-cell markers. Following a re-call of the 5' RACE reads, TCRdb has one entry per CDR3 protein and lacks DNA. The table for this sample gives about 260,000 distinct CDR3 sequences. The material sequenced was blood T cells: a sorted CD56 or NKG2C T cell subset, CD4+ or CD8+ T cells, or bulk PBMC T cells (not recorded which). These receptors were taken from a man younger than 35 in good health.

The chain combines TRBV27 with TRBJ2-1; the D call from TCRdb, TRBD2, cannot be confirmed without DNA. The CDR3 consists of 15 residues. Germline V CDR1 and CDR2: MNHEY, SMNVEV (reference sequence). The CDR3: CASKTSLLVYNEQFF.

J is TRBJ2-5 and V is TRBV24-1; TCRdb's D gene call, TRBD1, goes unchecked for lack of DNA. CDR1 and CDR2 (germline): KGHDR, SFDVKD. The CDR3 has 14 amino acids. CDR3 amino acids: CATSVGTNQETQYF.

This rearrangement joins TRBV28 to TRBJ1-2; without DNA, the TCRdb call of TRBD1 cannot be checked. The CDR3 is made up of 13 amino acids. CDR1 is MDHEN and CDR2 is SYDVKM in the germline V gene. The CDR3 protein is CASSPGQGLRYTF.

This sequence joins TRBV5-4 and TRBJ2-1; TCRdb's D gene call, TRBD1, goes unchecked for lack of DNA. Germline CDR1 is SGHNT and CDR2 is YYREEE (reference sequence). The CDR3 totals 13 residues. The CDR3 loop is CASSPMGAKEQFF.

The chain recombines TRBV29-1 with TRBJ2-1; the TCRdb call, TRBD2, lacks DNA for checking. Germline V gene sequence: CDR1 SQVTM, CDR2 ANQGSEA. CDR3 length: 13 residues. The CDR3 region is CSVPGTSGNEQFF.

The chain uses TRBV20-1 and TRBJ2-7; without DNA, the TCRdb call of TRBD2 cannot be checked. CDR1 and CDR2 from the germline V gene are DFQATT and SNEGSKA (reference sequence). The CDR3 has 13 amino acids. The CDR3 region is CSAHHGLVYEQYF.

The chain recombines TRBV12-3 or TRBV12-4 with TRBJ1-1; the D gene TCRdb calls, TRBD1, cannot be checked with no DNA. The CDR3 extends over 15 amino acids. CDR3 amino acids: CASSPKGQWGTEAFF.

The rearrangement joins TRBV28 to TRBJ2-7. Per germline, CDR1 MDHEN and CDR2 SYDVKM. The CDR3 loop spans 12 amino acids. CDR3 amino acids: CASSAGWDEQYF. The full variable domain, in which reference TRBV28 and TRBJ2-7 provide the parts outside the CDR3, is DVKVTQSSRYLVKRTGEKVFLECVQDMDHENMFWYRQDPGLGLRLIYFSYDVKMKEKGDIPEGYSVSREKKERFSLILESASTNQTSMYLCASSAGWDEQYFGPGTRLTVT.

The chain recombines TRBV20-1 with TRBJ2-1; TCRdb's D gene call, TRBD2, goes unchecked for lack of DNA. Germline lookup yields CDR1 DFQATT and CDR2 SNEGSKA (reference sequence). The CDR3 has 15 residues. The CDR3 region is CSARDNRLAYNEQFF.

The rearrangement joins TRBV24-1 to TRBJ2-1; checking the TCRdb D call of TRBD1 is not possible without DNA. Per the germline V gene, CDR1 is KGHDR and CDR2 is SFDVKD. The CDR3 is made up of 13 amino acids. CDR3 sequence reads: CATTARGNNEQFF.

The CDR3 is CASSPPSGAETQYF. V is TRBV18 and J is TRBJ2-5; TCRdb's D call of TRBD1 is untestable without DNA. CDR1 KGHSH and CDR2 LQKENI come from the germline V gene. This CDR3 is 14 amino acids long.

The chain is built from TRBV20-1 and TRBJ1-1; TCRdb proposes TRBD1, but this gene call is untestable without DNA. This CDR3 comprises 14 residues. Germline CDR1 is DFQATT and CDR2 is SNEGSKA (reference sequence). CDR3 residues: CSARVGGGNTEAFF.

This sequence joins TRBV7-9 and TRBJ2-1; checking the TCRdb D call of TRBD2 is not possible without DNA. The CDR3 runs to 16 residues. Germline loops: CDR1 SEHNR, CDR2 FQNEAQ (reference sequence). CDR3 residues: CASSPSALAAYNEQFF. The entire variable domain, with the rest obtained from reference TRBV7-9 and TRBJ2-1, is as follows: DTGVSQNPRHKITKRGQNVTFRCDPISEHNRLYWYRQTLGQGPEFLTYFQNEAQLEKSRLLSDRFSAERPKGSFSTLEIQRTEQGDSAMYLCASSPSALAAYNEQFFGPGTRLTVL.

This chain connects TRBV3-1 to TRBJ2-7; TCRdb calls TRBD1, which cannot be checked without DNA. Germline CDR1 reads LGHDT; CDR2 reads YNNKEL (reference sequence). The CDR3 sequence is 12 residues long. CDR3 sequence: CASSQQGTEQYF.

V gene TRBV7-2 combines with J gene TRBJ2-7; the D call from TCRdb, TRBD1, cannot be confirmed without DNA. This CDR3 is built from 15 residues. CDR1 SGHTA and CDR2 FQGNSA come from the germline V gene. CDR3 sequence reads: CASSSAGGFSYEQYF.

The chain couples TRBV30 to TRBJ1-3; TCRdb calls TRBD1, which cannot be checked without DNA. CDR3 length: 15 amino acids. Germline loops: CDR1 GTSNPN, CDR2 SVGIG (reference sequence). The CDR3 protein is CAWSVRGTSGNTIYF.

The chain uses TRBV5-1 and TRBJ2-6; lacking DNA, the TRBD1 call made by TCRdb goes unchecked. The germline V gene encodes CDR1 SGHRS and CDR2 YFSETQ. The CDR3 covers 18 residues. The CDR3 spells CASSPQTGQRSGANVLTF.

The V and J genes are TRBV5-1 and TRBJ2-1; TCRdb's D call of TRBD1 is untestable without DNA. Germline V gene data show CDR1 as SGHRS and CDR2 as YFSETQ. The CDR3 spans 14 residues. The CDR3 region is CASSGGQDFHEQFF. The full variable domain, with the rest looked up from reference TRBV5-1 and TRBJ2-1, is KAGVTQTPRYLIKTRGQQVTLSCSPISGHRSVSWYQQTPGQGLQFLFEYFSETQRNKGNFPGRFSGRQFSNSRSEMNVSTLELGDSALYLCASSGGQDFHEQFFGPGTRLTVL.

The chain is built from TRBV11-2 and TRBJ2-6. Germline V lookup: CDR1 SGHAT, CDR2 FQNNGV. This CDR3 contains 14 residues. This CDR3 is CASRSLSGANVLTF.